This passage covers 20 T cell receptor beta chains from one sample sequenced in a study of T-cell memory formation after mild COVID-19. MiXCR, applied by TCRdb to the 5' RACE reads, yields one record per CDR3 protein. The profile shows fewer than 250,000 distinct CDR3 sequences, 27% of them singletons. Sequenced: PBMCs or a T cell subset sorted from them (not recorded which). Receptors were obtained from an adult woman who had mild COVID-19 (a few samples of this study predate the infection). Cell type and time point are not known.

This clonotype appeared a few times. The rearrangement uses TRBV4-3 and TRBJ2-7; D not resolved. The length of the CDR3 is 15 residues. Trimming stripped 0 bases from V and 1 base from J, with 10 bases between. Germline V CDR1 and CDR2: LGHNA, YSLEER. The CDR3 region has the DNA TGCGCCAGCAGCCAAGAGTCTGGGTCTTCCTACGAGCAGTACTTC. Translation gives CASSQESGSSYEQYF.

In this sample, this clonotype turned up many times. The chain has TRBV30 and TRBJ1-1, with no clear D. The V gene lost 3 bases and the J gene lost 6 bases, with 8 bases spanning the gap. The CDR3 sequence is 11 residues long. Looked up from germline, CDR1 is GTSNPN and CDR2 is SVGIG (reference sequence). In DNA form, the CDR3 reads TGTGCCTGGAGCCTCGGGGCTGAAGCTTTCTTT. This sequence encodes CAWSLGAEAFF.

The V call is TRBV4-2, the J call TRBJ1-2, with TRBD1 as a possible D gene (5 bases). The V end lost 4 bases, the J end lost 7 bases, and 19 bases lay between the germline ends. The CDR3 has 15 residues. The germline V gene has CDR1 LGHNA and CDR2 YNFKEQ. The CDR3 reads CASSPRQMGTGGYTF. Here the CDR3 DNA reads TGTGCCAGCAGCCCCCGACAGATGGGGACGGGTGGCTACACCTTC.

This rearrangement joins TRBV7-6 to TRBJ2-2; 8 bases agree with TRBD2. This CDR3 has 16 amino acids. Unmatched junction bases numbered 7, after V lost 2 bases and J lost 5 bases. CDR1 is SGHVS, CDR2 FNYEAQ, per germline. The CDR3 region has the DNA TGTGCCAGCAGCTTATACGGGGGGGCGGAGACCGGGGAGCTGTTTTTT. This translates into CASSLYGGAETGELFF.

The chain joins TRBV5-1 to TRBJ1-2, with TRBD1 as a possible D gene (6 bases). V lost 3 bases and J lost 2, with 8 bases in between. The CDR3 contains 13 residues. Germline V gives CDR1 SGHRS, CDR2 YFSETQ. The CDR3 region has the DNA TGCGCCAGCAGCTCGGGACAAAACTATGGCTACACCTTC. The encoded protein is CASSSGQNYGYTF.

The J gene is TRBJ2-1, the V gene TRBV9; D remains ambiguous. The CDR3 totals 14 residues. Germline V gene lookup returns CDR1 SGDLS and CDR2 YYNGEE. Trimming shortened V by 3 bases and J by 8 bases, and 15 bases separated the two germline ends. The CDR3 reads CASSDRTGNDEQFF. The CDR3 coding sequence is TGTGCCAGCAGCGACCGGACGGGTAACGATGAGCAGTTCTTC.

CDR3 bases: TGTGCCAGCAGCCCCCTTAACCCATACAATGAGCAGTTCTTC. Protein sequence: CASSPLNPYNEQFF. V gene TRBV7-8 combines with J gene TRBJ2-1; the D is unclear. Trimming left V 5 bases short and J 4 bases short, with 12 bases between. The CDR3 length is 14 residues. The V gene's germline CDR1 is SGHVS and CDR2 FQNEAQ. The full variable domain, rest sourced from reference TRBV7-8 and TRBJ2-1, is GAGVSQSPRYKVAKRGQDVALRCDPISGHVSLFWYQQALGQGPEFLTYFQNEAQLDKSGLPSDRFFAERPEGSVSTLKIQRTQQEDSAVYLCASSPLNPYNEQFFGPGTRLTVL.

The CDR3 DNA reads as TGTGCCAGCAGTTCGGCCCTGTTCGCCTACAATGAGCAGTTCTTC. Its protein product is CASSSALFAYNEQFF. The rearrangement joins TRBV12-3 or TRBV12-4 to TRBJ2-1, with D hard to call. The CDR3 sequence is 15 residues long. V shed 4 bases and J shed 2 bases, with 12 bases lying between them.

The chain couples TRBV5-6 to TRBJ2-7; TRBD2 matches 8 bases. The trim removed 1 base at V and 2 bases at J, leaving 5 bases unmatched. The CDR3 runs 15 residues. Per germline, CDR1 SGHDT and CDR2 YYEEEE. CDR3: CASSLLAGQTYEQYF. The CDR3 nucleotides read TGTGCCAGCAGCTTGCTAGCGGGCCAAACCTACGAGCAGTACTTC.

The chain is built from TRBV9 and TRBJ2-1, with D tentatively TRBD2 (5 bases). Germline V gene sequence: CDR1 SGDLS, CDR2 YYNGEE. The CDR3 is made up of 14 amino acids. V lost 0 bases and J lost 12, with 16 bases in between. The DNA for the CDR3 is TGTGCCAGCAGCGTAGAGGACTCCCCGAGCGGGCAGTTCTTC. Translated: CASSVEDSPSGQFF. The full variable domain, its missing parts supplied by reference TRBV9 and TRBJ2-1, is DSGVTQTPKHLITATGQRVTLRCSPRSGDLSVYWYQQSLDQGLQFLIQYYNGEERAKGNILERFSAQQFPDLHSELNLSSLELGDSALYFCASSVEDSPSGQFFGPGTRLTVL.

The V call is TRBV7-9, the J call TRBJ1-2; possibly TRBD1 for D (6 bases). Trimming took off 5 bases at V and 6 bases at J, with 13 bases between the two ends. Per the germline V gene, CDR1 is SEHNR and CDR2 is FQNEAQ (reference sequence). The CDR3 loop spans 13 amino acids. The CDR3: CASSEAGEDGYTF. The CDR3 region has the DNA TGTGCCAGCAGCGAGGCAGGGGAGGATGGCTACACCTTC.

This clonotype came up once. The J gene is TRBJ1-5, the V gene TRBV6-1; no clear D gene. The CDR3 has 15 residues. With 9 bases removed from V and 3 bases from J, the gap between germline ends came to 18 bases. Germline V gene sequence: CDR1 MNHNS, CDR2 SASEGT. CDR3 loop: CASTPEGGNNQPQHF. Written as DNA, the CDR3 is TGTGCCAGTACCCCTGAGGGAGGCAACAATCAGCCCCAGCATTTT.

The J gene is TRBJ2-7, the V gene TRBV25-1, with TRBD2 matching 11 bases. This CDR3 has 17 amino acids. Trimming removed 5 bases from V and 0 bases from J; junction bases left unmatched: 9. Per germline, CDR1 MGHDK and CDR2 SYGVNS. This chain's CDR3 is CASSHAPGTSGSYEQYF. The CDR3, as DNA: TGTGCCAGCAGTCACGCTCCCGGGACTAGCGGCTCCTACGAGCAGTACTTC.

The chain links TRBV2 to TRBJ2-4; D not certain. The CDR3 sequence is 16 residues long. The V gene's germline CDR1 is SNHLY and CDR2 FYNNEI. The ends were cut back, 6 bases at V and 0 bases at J, with 15 bases in the middle. The CDR3 nucleotides read TGTGCCAGCAGACTTGAGGATCTCCTAGCCAAAAACATTCAGTACTTC. As protein: CASRLEDLLAKNIQYF. The whole variable domain, remainder taken from reference TRBV2 and TRBJ2-4, is EPEVTQTPSHQVTQMGQEVILRCVPISNHLYFYWYRQILGQKVEFLVSFYNNEISEKSEIFDDQFSVERPDGSNFTLKIRSTKLEDSAMYFCASRLEDLLAKNIQYFGAGTRLSVL.

V is TRBV12-3 or TRBV12-4 and J is TRBJ1-6; TRBD1 might be the D (5 bases). The ends were cut back, 6 bases at V and 8 bases at J, with 20 bases in the middle. The CDR3 totals 16 residues. The CDR3 reads CASSPPRQGGYSPLHF. The CDR3 coding sequence is TGTGCCAGCAGCCCTCCCCGGCAGGGTGGGTATTCACCCCTCCACTTT.

The genes are TRBV10-3 and TRBJ2-1; the D is unclear. Germline CDR1 is ENHRY and CDR2 is SYGVKD. The CDR3 sequence is 13 residues long. V was clipped by 6 bases and J by 10 bases, with 16 bases between them. CDR3 region: CAISPGPPREQFF. DNA of the CDR3: TGTGCCATCAGCCCCGGACCACCGAGGGAGCAGTTCTTC.

The rearrangement links TRBV5-1 to TRBJ2-5; no reliable D call. The CDR3 has 13 residues. Germline-derived CDR1 and CDR2 are SGHRS and YFSETQ. Between the trimmed V and J ends, which lost 4 bases and 5 bases, there was a span of 12 bases. CDR3 protein: CASSLQSEETQYF. CDR3 bases: TGCGCCAGCAGCCTCCAGTCAGAGGAGACCCAGTACTTC.

This clonotype has only a few counts. J is TRBJ1-1 and V is TRBV7-9; 7 bases are shared with TRBD1. This CDR3 comprises 17 residues. CDR1 is SEHNR and CDR2 is FQNEAQ in the germline V gene (reference sequence). With V trimmed by 4 bases and J by 4 bases, 15 bases remained unmatched. The CDR3 DNA is TGTGCCAGCAGCTACCCACCGACCTCAGGGGGAGGCACTGAAGCTTTCTTT. This sequence encodes CASSYPPTSGGGTEAFF.

The chain is built from TRBV29-1 and TRBJ2-1; D not resolved. The ends were cut back, 7 bases at V and 4 bases at J, with 11 bases in the middle. Germline V gene data show CDR1 as SQVTM and CDR2 as ANQGSEA. This CDR3 region has 12 residues. CDR3 nucleotide sequence: TGCAGCGCCGAGGAACGTTACAATGAGCAGTTCTTC. Its translation: CSAEERYNEQFF.

The chain combines TRBV28 with TRBJ2-6; D unclear. Germline V lookup: CDR1 MDHEN, CDR2 SYDVKM. V was pared by 3 bases and J by 2 bases, with 8 bases between. This CDR3 is 15 amino acids long. The CDR3 is CASSFVGTGANVLTF. The CDR3 nucleotides are TGTGCCAGCAGTTTTGTAGGGACTGGGGCCAACGTCCTGACTTTC.